Included here is one T cell receptor beta chain sequence, with context. A single count supports this clone. Its cognate antigen has yet to be identified. The input lacks base qualities; no much larger clone sits a single base away. For this chain, trimming is 3 bases at the V end and 0 bases at the J end, and the number of junction bases without a gene match is 10. The CDR3, from cysteine to phenylalanine, totals 18 residues. The sequence is cut down to CDR3 DNA, 54 bases in frame from base 1. The germline V gene supplies CDR1 MRHNA and CDR2 SNTAGT. Receptor amplification or capture employed the immunoSEQ multiplex PCR assay. TCRdb took over this immuneACCESS table, retaining in-frame rearrangements with V and J assigned. Such tables are incomplete; in checked studies, under half of the missing clones stem from an unresolved V gene, and the remainder is unexplained. This sample gives almost 70,000 clones in total; 88% of them show up just once. 3.5% to 5% of the sample is taken by the ten largest.

The sample comes from a study of technical replicates of blood from a few donors (dated by TCRdb to about 2017). In this chain, TRBV6-4 is recombined with TRBJ2-7; 11 bases in between match TRBD1. The source material was PBMCs. This TCR derives from a human donor in good health. Some clones in this sample may be carry-over from other donors' samples. The CDR3 sequence is CASSDRTGGPHSSYEQYF. In nucleotides, the sequence is TGTGCCAGCAGTGATCGGACAGGGGGCCCCCACAGCTCCTACGAGCAGTACTTC.